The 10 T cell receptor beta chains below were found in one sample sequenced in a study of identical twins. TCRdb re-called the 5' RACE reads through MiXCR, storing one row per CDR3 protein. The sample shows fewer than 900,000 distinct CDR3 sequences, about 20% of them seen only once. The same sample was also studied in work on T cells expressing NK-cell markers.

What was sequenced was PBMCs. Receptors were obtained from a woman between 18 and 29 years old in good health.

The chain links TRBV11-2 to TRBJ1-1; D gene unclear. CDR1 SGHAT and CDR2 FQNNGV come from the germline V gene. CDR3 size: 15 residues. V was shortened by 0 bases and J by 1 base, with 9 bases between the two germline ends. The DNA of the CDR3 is TGTGCCAGCAGCTTAGACCTAGGACCGAACACTGAAGCTTTCTTT. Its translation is CASSLDLGPNTEAFF.

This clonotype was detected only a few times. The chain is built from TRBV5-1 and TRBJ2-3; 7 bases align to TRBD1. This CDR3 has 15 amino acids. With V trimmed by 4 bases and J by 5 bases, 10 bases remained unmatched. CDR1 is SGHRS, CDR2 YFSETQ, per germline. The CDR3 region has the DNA TGCGCCAGCAGCCCCCCGACAGGGAGCGGAGATACGCAGTATTTT. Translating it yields CASSPPTGSGDTQYF.

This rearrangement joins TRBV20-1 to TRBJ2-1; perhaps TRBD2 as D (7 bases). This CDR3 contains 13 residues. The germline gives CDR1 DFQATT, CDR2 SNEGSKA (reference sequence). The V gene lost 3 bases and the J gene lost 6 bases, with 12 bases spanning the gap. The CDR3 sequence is CSASRGTTNEQFF. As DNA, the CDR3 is TGCAGTGCTAGTAGGGGGACTACCAATGAGCAGTTCTTC.

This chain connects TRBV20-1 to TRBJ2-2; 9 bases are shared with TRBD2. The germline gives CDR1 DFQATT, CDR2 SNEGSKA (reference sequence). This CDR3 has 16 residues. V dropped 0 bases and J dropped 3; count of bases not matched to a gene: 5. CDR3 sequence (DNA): TGCAGTGCTAGAGACGGCGGGGGGGCCCACACCGGGGAGCTGTTTTTT. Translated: CSARDGGGAHTGELFF.

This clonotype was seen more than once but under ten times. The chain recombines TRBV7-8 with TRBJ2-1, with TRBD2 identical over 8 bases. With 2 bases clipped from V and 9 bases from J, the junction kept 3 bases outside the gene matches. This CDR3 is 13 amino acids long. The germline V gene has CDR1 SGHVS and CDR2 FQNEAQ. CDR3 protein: CASSLKREFEQFF. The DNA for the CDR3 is TGTGCCAGCAGCTTAAAGCGGGAGTTTGAGCAGTTCTTC.

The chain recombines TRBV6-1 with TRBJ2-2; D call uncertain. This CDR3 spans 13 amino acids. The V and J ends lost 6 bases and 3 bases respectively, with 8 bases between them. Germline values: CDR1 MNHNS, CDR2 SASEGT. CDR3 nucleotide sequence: TGTGCCAGCAGACCGTGGGACACCGGGGAGCTGTTTTTT. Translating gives CASRPWDTGELFF.

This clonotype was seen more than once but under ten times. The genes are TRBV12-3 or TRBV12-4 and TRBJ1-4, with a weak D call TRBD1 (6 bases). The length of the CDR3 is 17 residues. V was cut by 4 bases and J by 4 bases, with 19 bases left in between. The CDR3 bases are TGTGCCAGCAGTTCCTCGGACAGTCGGGGACGTAATGAAAAACTGTTTTTT. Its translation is CASSSSDSRGRNEKLFF.

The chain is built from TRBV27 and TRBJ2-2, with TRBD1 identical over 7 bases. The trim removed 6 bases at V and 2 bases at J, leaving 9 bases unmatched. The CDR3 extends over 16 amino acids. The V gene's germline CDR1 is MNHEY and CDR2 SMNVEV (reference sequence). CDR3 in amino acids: CASSNSGTANTGELFF. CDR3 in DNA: TGTGCCAGCAGCAATTCCGGGACAGCTAACACCGGGGAGCTGTTTTTT.

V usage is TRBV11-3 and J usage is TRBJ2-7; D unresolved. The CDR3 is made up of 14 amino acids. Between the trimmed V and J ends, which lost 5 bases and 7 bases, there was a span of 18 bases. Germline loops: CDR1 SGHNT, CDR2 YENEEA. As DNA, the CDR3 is TGTGCCAGCAGCCCACTGTACAAGGTCGAGGAGCAGTACTTC. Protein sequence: CASSPLYKVEEQYF.

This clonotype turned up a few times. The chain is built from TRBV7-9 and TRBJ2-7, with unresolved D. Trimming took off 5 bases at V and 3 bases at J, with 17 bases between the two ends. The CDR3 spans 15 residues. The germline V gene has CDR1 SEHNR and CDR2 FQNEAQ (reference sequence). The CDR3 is CASSARGIFFYEQYF. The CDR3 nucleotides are TGTGCCAGCAGCGCTCGCGGCATCTTCTTCTACGAGCAGTACTTC. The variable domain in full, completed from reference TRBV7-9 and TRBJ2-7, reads DTGVSQNPRHKITKRGQNVTFRCDPISEHNRLYWYRQTLGQGPEFLTYFQNEAQLEKSRLLSDRFSAERPKGSFSTLEIQRTEQGDSAMYLCASSARGIFFYEQYFGPGTRLTVT.